These 27 T cell receptor beta chains were sequenced from one sample in a study of shared clonotypes between healthy human individuals. Terminally differentiated effector memory CD45RA+ cells were excluded by CCR7 positive selection of CD45RO-negative cells. Sequencing used immunoSEQ multiplex PCR; TCRdb keeps in-frame clones, though not all of them. This sample carries about 2 million clones, 85% to 95% of them seen once, and the ten largest clones take about 1.1%. Material for sequencing was naive CD8+ T cells sorted from blood. The receptors come from a man aged 18 to 29 in good health.

The chain links TRBV5-4 to TRBJ1-3, with a possible D match to TRBD1 (5 bases). Per germline, CDR1 SGHNT and CDR2 YYREEE (reference sequence). Trimming took off 5 bases at V and 3 bases at J, with 15 bases between the two ends. This CDR3 region has 15 residues. The CDR3 spells CASRLDSSLGNTIYF. The DNA of the CDR3 is TGTGCCAGCAGACTAGACAGTTCACTTGGAAACACCATATATTTT.

This clone was recorded once. The chain recombines TRBV2 with TRBJ1-6; TRBD1 is a possible D gene (5 bases). V dropped 8 bases and J dropped 11 bases, with 22 bases sitting between them. The germline V gene encodes CDR1 SNHLY and CDR2 FYNNEI. This CDR3 comprises 15 residues. The CDR3 loop reads CASAEVFREQAPLHF. CDR3 DNA: TGTGCCAGCGCGGAGGTTTTCAGGGAACAAGCACCCCTCCACTTT.

The chain carries TRBV5-6 and TRBJ2-7; the match to TRBD1 covers 7 bases. The CDR3 extends over 14 amino acids. The germline V gene encodes CDR1 SGHDT and CDR2 YYEEEE. The J segment lost 5 bases and the V segment lost 4 bases, leaving 9 bases of the junction unmatched. The CDR3 loop reads CASSRLDRSHEQYF. DNA for the CDR3: TGTGCCAGCAGCAGACTGGACAGGTCTCACGAGCAGTACTTC.

This chain uses TRBV4-1 with TRBJ2-7; D uncertain. The CDR3 has 16 amino acids. V gave up 2 bases and J gave up 0 bases, with 14 bases separating them. The germline V gene encodes CDR1 MGHRA and CDR2 YSYEKL. CDR3 sequence (DNA): TGCGCCAGCAGCCAAATGTCGACTCCGAGCTCCTACGAGCAGTACTTC. Encoded protein: CASSQMSTPSSYEQYF.

The V gene is TRBV4-3, the J gene TRBJ2-2; 12 bases map to TRBD2. Germline V gives CDR1 LGHNA, CDR2 YSLEER. CDR3 size: 18 residues. The trim removed 4 bases at V and 4 bases at J, leaving 10 bases unmatched. CDR3 DNA: TGCGCCAGCAGCCCCAGACTAGCGGGAGAAGGGCGCACCGGGGAGCTGTTTTTT. It codes for CASSPRLAGEGRTGELFF.

This clone has only one observation. The gene calls are TRBV15 and TRBJ2-1, with D uncertain. Germline V gene sequence: CDR1 LNHNV, CDR2 YYDKDF (reference sequence). This CDR3 is built from 18 residues. V dropped 0 bases and J dropped 0 bases, with 15 bases sitting between them. The CDR3 DNA is TGTGCCACCAGCAGAGATCTGGCGACGTTGAGCTCCTACAATGAGCAGTTCTTC. This encodes CATSRDLATLSSYNEQFF.

Details on this clone: Other DNA sequences within the sample encode an identical CDR3. V is TRBV6-5 and J is TRBJ2-1, with TRBD1 matching 8 bases. In germline, CDR1 is MNHEY, CDR2 SVGAGI. The CDR3 contains 15 residues. Trimming took 2 bases from V and 0 from J; bases not matched to a gene: 0. The CDR3, as DNA: TGTGCCAGCAGTTACACAGGGGGCTCCTACAATGAGCAGTTCTTC. Its protein product is CASSYTGGSYNEQFF.

This clone has only one observation. The rearrangement uses TRBV4-2 and TRBJ1-4; no clear D. This CDR3 has 15 amino acids. V was cut by 0 bases and J by 7 bases, with 12 bases left in between. Germline-derived CDR1 and CDR2 are LGHNA and YNFKEQ. The CDR3 DNA is TGTGCCAGCAGCCAAGAATGGCTCTCTCGTGAAAAACTGTTTTTT. It codes for CASSQEWLSREKLFF.

V is TRBV28 and J is TRBJ1-2; the D gene is possibly TRBD1 (5 bases). The germline V gene encodes CDR1 MDHEN and CDR2 SYDVKM. V lost 11 bases, J lost 0 bases, and 19 bases lay in between. The CDR3 is made up of 15 amino acids. This chain's CDR3 is CAGMFDLQANYGYTF. The CDR3, as DNA: TGTGCCGGTATGTTCGATTTACAGGCTAACTATGGCTACACCTTC.

As concerns this clone: This CDR3 is also generated by other DNA sequences in the sample. The rearrangement joins TRBV7-9 to TRBJ2-7; D unclear. This CDR3 comprises 15 residues. V lost 0 bases and J 0 bases, leaving 9 bases between the germline ends. Germline CDR1 reads SEHNR; CDR2 reads FQNEAQ (reference sequence). Here the CDR3 DNA reads TGTGCCAGCAGCTTAGCCGGCGGAAGCTCCTACGAGCAGTACTTC. Protein sequence: CASSLAGGSSYEQYF.

This chain joins TRBV27 and TRBJ1-5; 7 bases fit TRBD1. CDR3 length equals 14 residues. Losses at the gene ends were 2 bases for V and 7 bases for J; bases not matched to a gene: 5. CDR1 and CDR2 (germline): MNHEY, SMNVEV (reference sequence). CDR3 coding DNA: TGTGCCAGCAGTTTACGGGACAGCCGACAGCCCCAGCATTTT. Translated, it gives CASSLRDSRQPQHF.

The chain links TRBV4-1 to TRBJ2-2, with D tentatively TRBD1 (6 bases). The germline V gene encodes CDR1 MGHRA and CDR2 YSYEKL. The CDR3 runs 17 residues. Trimming took off 0 bases at V and 4 bases at J, with 15 bases between the two ends. The DNA of the CDR3 is TGCGCCAGCAGCCAAGATCGCTGGGGGCGAGGCACCGGGGAGCTGTTTTTT. Translating gives CASSQDRWGRGTGELFF.

The chain combines TRBV5-5 with TRBJ2-7, with D maybe TRBD1 (6 bases). Deletions cut 4 bases from V and 3 bases from J, with 17 bases between. Germline CDR1 is SGHKS and CDR2 is YYEKEE (reference sequence). The CDR3 extends over 15 amino acids. CDR3 sequence: CASSPYRVQNYEQYF. Here the CDR3 DNA reads TGTGCCAGCAGCCCCTACAGGGTTCAGAACTACGAGCAGTACTTC.

The genes are TRBV5-1 and TRBJ1-2; D call uncertain. Germline CDR1 and CDR2: SGHRS and YFSETQ. V was pared by 7 bases and J by 8 bases, with 15 bases between. The CDR3 spans 12 residues. Written as DNA, the CDR3 is TGCGCCAGCGCGGGAGAGGAGGGCGGCTACACCTTC. The encoded protein is CASAGEEGGYTF.

The V gene is TRBV10-3, the J gene TRBJ2-7, with D perhaps TRBD1 (6 bases). CDR1 and CDR2 (germline): ENHRY, SYGVKD. This CDR3 spans 13 amino acids. The germline V and J ends were trimmed by 7 bases and 4 bases, with 14 bases remaining between them. CDR3 loop: CAINPGQGYEQYF. The CDR3 bases are TGTGCCATCAACCCGGGACAAGGTTACGAGCAGTACTTC.

The chain joins TRBV9 to TRBJ1-6; D is ambiguous. The CDR3 has 17 residues. Germline V gene data show CDR1 as SGDLS and CDR2 as YYNGEE. V was pared by 2 bases and J by 0 bases, with 12 bases between. The CDR3 DNA sequence: TGTGCCAGCAGCGTCGACGGTCGGGGCTCCTATAATTCACCCCTCCACTTT. It codes for CASSVDGRGSYNSPLHF. Full variable domain (rest looked up from reference TRBV9 and TRBJ1-6): DSGVTQTPKHLITATGQRVTLRCSPRSGDLSVYWYQQSLDQGLQFLIQYYNGEERAKGNILERFSAQQFPDLHSELNLSSLELGDSALYFCASSVDGRGSYNSPLHFGNGTRLTVT.

Points on this clone: The sample contains more than one DNA sequence encoding this CDR3. CDR3 amino acids: CASSLGGNEQFF. The CDR3 nucleotides read TGTGCCAGCAGCTTAGGAGGGAATGAGCAGTTCTTC. The chain combines TRBV13 with TRBJ2-1, with no clear D. CDR3 size: 12 residues. The ends were cut back, 0 bases at V and 7 bases at J, with 4 bases in the middle. Germline CDR1 and CDR2: PRHDT and FYEKMQ (reference sequence).

The chain is built from TRBV5-4 and TRBJ2-1; D is perhaps TRBD1 (5 bases). The CDR3 covers 13 residues. V dropped 4 bases and J dropped 2 bases, with 7 bases sitting between them. Germline values: CDR1 SGHNT, CDR2 YYREEE (reference sequence). This CDR3 is CASSDSTYNEQFF. The CDR3 coding sequence is TGTGCCAGCAGCGACAGTACCTACAATGAGCAGTTCTTC.

The chain couples TRBV11-2 to TRBJ1-1; D perhaps matches TRBD1 (6 bases). Per germline, CDR1 SGHAT and CDR2 FQNNGV. The CDR3 runs to 14 residues. Trimming removed 7 bases from V and 4 bases from J, with 16 bases in between. CDR3 bases: TGTGCCAGCACCCCGCGGGGGCGCAGCACTGAAGCTTTCTTT. It specifies CASTPRGRSTEAFF.

The genes are TRBV5-4 and TRBJ2-7, with D unresolved. There are 11 residues in the CDR3. Germline V CDR1 and CDR2: SGHNT, YYREEE (reference sequence). V lost 3 bases and J 6 bases, leaving 7 bases between the germline ends. The CDR3 DNA follows: TGTGCCAGCAGCTCGGGCGCCGAGCAGTACTTC. Translating it yields CASSSGAEQYF.

CDR3 bases: TGCGCCAGCAGCCAAGATGGGACAGGGGAATGGAACACTGAAGCTTTCTTT. Translated, it gives CASSQDGTGEWNTEAFF. The chain couples TRBV4-1 to TRBJ1-1; 10 bases fit TRBD1. This CDR3 has 17 residues. Germline assignment: CDR1 MGHRA and CDR2 YSYEKL. With 0 bases clipped from V and 1 base from J, the junction kept 5 bases outside the gene matches.

V and J are TRBV2 and TRBJ2-7; TRBD2 is a possible D gene (7 bases). Per germline, CDR1 SNHLY and CDR2 FYNNEI. The V end lost 6 bases, the J end lost 2 bases, and 14 bases lay between the germline ends. This CDR3 region has 14 residues. DNA of the CDR3: TGTGCCAGCAGCTATGGGGGGGCCGCCTACGAGCAGTACTTC. It codes for CASSYGGAAYEQYF.

In regard to this clone: This specimen includes other DNA sequences encoding the same CDR3. This chain joins TRBV6-5 and TRBJ2-7; no firm D call. This CDR3 comprises 11 residues. The germline V gene encodes CDR1 MNHEY and CDR2 SVGAGI. Trimming took 8 bases from V and 0 from J, leaving 5 bases between them. This CDR3 reads CASSDSYEQYF. Here the CDR3 DNA reads TGTGCCAGCTCGGACTCCTACGAGCAGTACTTC.

The chain is built from TRBV5-6 and TRBJ2-3; TRBD1 or TRBD2 may be the D gene (6 bases each). The CDR3 totals 18 residues. Germline V gene sequence: CDR1 SGHDT, CDR2 YYEEEE. Deletions cut 2 bases from V and 5 bases from J, with 24 bases between. The DNA for the CDR3 is TGTGCCAGCAGCTTTCAAGCTCAGGGGTCCGGAGGGGTAGATACGCAGTATTTT. Encoded protein: CASSFQAQGSGGVDTQYF. Full variable domain (rest looked up from reference TRBV5-6 and TRBJ2-3): DAGVTQSPTHLIKTRGQQVTLRCSPKSGHDTVSWYQQALGQGPQFIFQYYEEEERQRGNFPDRFSGHQFPNYSSELNVNALLLGDSALYLCASSFQAQGSGGVDTQYFGPGTRLTVL.

V and J are TRBV27 and TRBJ1-1, with 10 bases that match TRBD1. After removal of 3 bases from V and 0 bases from J, the junction contained 1 base not matched to a gene. CDR1 and CDR2 (germline): MNHEY, SMNVEV (reference sequence). CDR3 length: 15 residues. Here the CDR3 DNA reads TGTGCCAGCAGTTTGGGACAGGGGATGAACACTGAAGCTTTCTTT. It translates to CASSLGQGMNTEAFF.

V gene TRBV28 combines with J gene TRBJ2-7; tentatively, D is TRBD1 (6 bases). The germline CDR1 and CDR2 sequences are MDHEN and SYDVKM. V was cut by 5 bases and J by 7 bases, with 21 bases left in between. The CDR3 contains 15 residues. The CDR3 spells CASSRQLDSPGEQYF. For the CDR3, the DNA is TGTGCCAGCAGTCGACAATTGGACAGCCCGGGGGAGCAGTACTTC. The variable domain in full, with the rest retrieved from reference TRBV28 and TRBJ2-7, is DVKVTQSSRYLVKRTGEKVFLECVQDMDHENMFWYRQDPGLGLRLIYFSYDVKMKEKGDIPEGYSVSREKKERFSLILESASTNQTSMYLCASSRQLDSPGEQYFGPGTRLTVT.

J is TRBJ1-6 and V is TRBV5-1; D possibly corresponds to TRBD1 (6 bases). This CDR3 contains 15 residues. Germline CDR1 is SGHRS and CDR2 is YFSETQ. V lost 0 bases to trimming and J lost 6 bases, with 10 bases between them. The CDR3, as DNA: TGCGCCAGCAGCTTGGCAGGGGCCGTTAATTCACCCCTCCACTTT. This gives the protein CASSLAGAVNSPLHF.